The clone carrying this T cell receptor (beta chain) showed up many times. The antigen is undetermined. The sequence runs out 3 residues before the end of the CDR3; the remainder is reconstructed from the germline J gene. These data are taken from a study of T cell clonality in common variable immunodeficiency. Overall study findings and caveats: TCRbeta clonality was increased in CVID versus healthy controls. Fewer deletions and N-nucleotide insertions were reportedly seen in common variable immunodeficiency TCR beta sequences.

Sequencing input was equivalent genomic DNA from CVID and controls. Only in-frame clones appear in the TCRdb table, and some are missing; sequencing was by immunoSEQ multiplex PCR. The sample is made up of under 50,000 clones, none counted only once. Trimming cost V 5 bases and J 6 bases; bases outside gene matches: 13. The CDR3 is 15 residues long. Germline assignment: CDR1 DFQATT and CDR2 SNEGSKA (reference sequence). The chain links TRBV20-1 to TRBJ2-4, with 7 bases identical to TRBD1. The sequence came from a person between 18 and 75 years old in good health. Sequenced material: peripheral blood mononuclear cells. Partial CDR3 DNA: TGCAGTGCTGGGCCAATCGGACAGGAATCAAACATT. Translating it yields CSAGPIGQESNI. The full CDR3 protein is CSAGPIGQESNIQYF.